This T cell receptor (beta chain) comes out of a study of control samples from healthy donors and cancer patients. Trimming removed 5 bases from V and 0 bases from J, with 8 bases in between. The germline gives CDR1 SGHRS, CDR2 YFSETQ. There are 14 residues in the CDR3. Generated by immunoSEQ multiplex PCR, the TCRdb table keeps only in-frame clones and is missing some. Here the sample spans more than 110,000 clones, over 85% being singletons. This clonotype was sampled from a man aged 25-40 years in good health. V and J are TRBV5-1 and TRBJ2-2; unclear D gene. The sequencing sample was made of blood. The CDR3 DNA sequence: TGCGCCAGCAGACCCTCTTCGAACACCGGGGAGCTGTTTTTT. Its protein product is CASRPSSNTGELFF. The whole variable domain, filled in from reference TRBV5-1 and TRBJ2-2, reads KAGVTQTPRYLIKTRGQQVTLSCSPISGHRSVSWYQQTPGQGLQFLFEYFSETQRNKGNFPGRFSGRQFSNSRSEMNVSTLELGDSALYLCASRPSSNTGELFFGEGSRLTVL.